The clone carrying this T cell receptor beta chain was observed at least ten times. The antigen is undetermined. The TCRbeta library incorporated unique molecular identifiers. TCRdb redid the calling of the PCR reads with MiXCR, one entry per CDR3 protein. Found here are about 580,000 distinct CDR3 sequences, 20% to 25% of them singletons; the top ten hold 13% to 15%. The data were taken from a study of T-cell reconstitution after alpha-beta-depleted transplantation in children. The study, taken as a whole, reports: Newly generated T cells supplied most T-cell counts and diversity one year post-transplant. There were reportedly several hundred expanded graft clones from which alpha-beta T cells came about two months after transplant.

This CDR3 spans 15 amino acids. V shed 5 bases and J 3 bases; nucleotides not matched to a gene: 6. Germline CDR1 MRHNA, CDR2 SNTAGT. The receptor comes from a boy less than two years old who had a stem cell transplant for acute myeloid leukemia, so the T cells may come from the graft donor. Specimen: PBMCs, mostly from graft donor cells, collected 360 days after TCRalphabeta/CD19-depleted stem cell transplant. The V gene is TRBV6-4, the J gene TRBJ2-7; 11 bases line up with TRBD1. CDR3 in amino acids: CASSSRTGGNYEQYV. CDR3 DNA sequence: TGTGCCAGCAGTTCACGGACAGGGGGCAACTACGAGCAGTACGTC.